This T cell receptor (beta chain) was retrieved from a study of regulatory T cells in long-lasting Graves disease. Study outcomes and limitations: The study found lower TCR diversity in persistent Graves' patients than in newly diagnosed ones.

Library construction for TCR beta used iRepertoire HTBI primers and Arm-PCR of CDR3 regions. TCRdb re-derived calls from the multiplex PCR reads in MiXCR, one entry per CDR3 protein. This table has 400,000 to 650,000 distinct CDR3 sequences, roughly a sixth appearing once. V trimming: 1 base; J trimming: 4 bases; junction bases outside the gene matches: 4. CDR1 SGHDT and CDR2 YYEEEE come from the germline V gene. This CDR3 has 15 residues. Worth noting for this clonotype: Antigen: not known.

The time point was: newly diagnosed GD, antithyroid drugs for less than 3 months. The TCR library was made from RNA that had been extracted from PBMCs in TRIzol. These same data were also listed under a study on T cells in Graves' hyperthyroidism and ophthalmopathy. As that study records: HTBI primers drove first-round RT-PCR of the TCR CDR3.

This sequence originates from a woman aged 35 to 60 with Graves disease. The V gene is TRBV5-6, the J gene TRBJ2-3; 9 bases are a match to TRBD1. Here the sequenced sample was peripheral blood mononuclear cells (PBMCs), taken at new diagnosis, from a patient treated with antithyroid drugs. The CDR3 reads CASSLSTGGPDTQYF. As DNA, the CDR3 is TGTGCCAGCAGCTTGTCGACAGGGGGGCCAGATACGCAGTATTTT.